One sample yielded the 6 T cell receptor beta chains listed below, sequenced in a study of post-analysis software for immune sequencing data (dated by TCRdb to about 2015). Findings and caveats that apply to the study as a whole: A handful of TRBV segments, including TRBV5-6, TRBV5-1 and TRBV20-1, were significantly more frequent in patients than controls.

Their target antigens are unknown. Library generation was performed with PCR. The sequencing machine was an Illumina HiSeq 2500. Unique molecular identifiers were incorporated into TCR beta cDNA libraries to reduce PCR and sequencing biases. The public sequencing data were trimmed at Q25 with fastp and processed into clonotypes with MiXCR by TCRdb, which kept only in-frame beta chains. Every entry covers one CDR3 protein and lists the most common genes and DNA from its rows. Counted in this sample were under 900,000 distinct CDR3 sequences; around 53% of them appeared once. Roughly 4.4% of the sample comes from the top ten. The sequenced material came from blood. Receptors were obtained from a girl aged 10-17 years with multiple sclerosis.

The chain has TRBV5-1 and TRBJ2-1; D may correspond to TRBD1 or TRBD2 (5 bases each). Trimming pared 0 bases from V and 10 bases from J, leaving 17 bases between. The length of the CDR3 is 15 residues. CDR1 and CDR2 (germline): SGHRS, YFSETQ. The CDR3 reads CASSLGQGEGTEQFF. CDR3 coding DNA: TGCGCCAGCAGCTTGGGCCAGGGAGAGGGAACAGAGCAGTTCTTC.

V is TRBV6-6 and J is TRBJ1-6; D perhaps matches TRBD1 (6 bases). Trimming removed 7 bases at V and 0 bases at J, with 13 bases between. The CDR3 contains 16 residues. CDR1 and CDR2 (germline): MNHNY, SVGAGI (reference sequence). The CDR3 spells CASILRGSSYNSPLHF. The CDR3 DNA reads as TGTGCCAGCATTCTCAGGGGTAGCTCCTATAATTCACCCCTCCACTTT.

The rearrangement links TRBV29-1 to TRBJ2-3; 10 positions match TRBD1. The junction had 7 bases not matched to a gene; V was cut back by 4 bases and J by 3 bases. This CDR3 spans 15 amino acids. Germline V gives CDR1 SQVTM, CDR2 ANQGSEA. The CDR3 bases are TGCAGCGTTGGACAGGGGGCTTGGTTGACAGATACGCAGTATTTT. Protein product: CSVGQGAWLTDTQYF.

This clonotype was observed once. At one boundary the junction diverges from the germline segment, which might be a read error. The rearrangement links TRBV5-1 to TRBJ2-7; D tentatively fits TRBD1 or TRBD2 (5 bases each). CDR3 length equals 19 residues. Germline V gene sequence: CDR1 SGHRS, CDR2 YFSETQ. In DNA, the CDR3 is TGCGCCAGCAGCATCAACAGGTTAGAGGGCAAGCTAATATCCTACGGGCAGTACTTC. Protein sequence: CASSINRLEGKLISYGQYF. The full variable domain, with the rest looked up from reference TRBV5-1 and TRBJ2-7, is KAGVTQTPRYLIKTRGQQVTLSCSPISGHRSVSWYQQTPGQGLQFLFEYFSETQRNKGNFPGRFSGRQFSNSRSEMNVSTLELGDSALYLCASSINRLEGKLISYGQYFGPGTRLTVT.

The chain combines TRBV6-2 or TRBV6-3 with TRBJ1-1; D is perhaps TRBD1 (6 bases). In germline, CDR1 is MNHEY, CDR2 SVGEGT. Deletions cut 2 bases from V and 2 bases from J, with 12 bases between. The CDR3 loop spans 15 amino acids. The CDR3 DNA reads TGTGCCAGCAGTTACGCTAACAGGGCCAACACTGAAGCTTTCTTT. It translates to CASSYANRANTEAFF.

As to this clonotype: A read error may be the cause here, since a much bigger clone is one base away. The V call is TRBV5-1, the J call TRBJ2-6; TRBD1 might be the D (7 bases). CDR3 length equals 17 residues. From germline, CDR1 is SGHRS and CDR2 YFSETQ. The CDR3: CASSLAGGSSGANVPTF. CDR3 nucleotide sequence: TGCGCCAGCAGCCTAGCAGGGGGGAGCTCTGGGGCCAACGTCCCGACTTTC.